One sample yielded the 23 T cell receptor beta chains listed below, sequenced in a study of cytomegalovirus exposure and HLA in healthy donors. The PCR employed 60 Vbeta primers together with 13 Jbeta primers. Sequenced by immunoSEQ multiplex PCR; TCRdb stores in-frame clones only, minus some. This table has 150,000 to 200,000 clones, 79% appearing once. Material: PBMCs. These TCRs come from a girl under 18 in good health and CMV-seropositive.

The rearrangement uses TRBV5-4 and TRBJ2-1; D possibly corresponds to TRBD1 (5 bases). This CDR3 comprises 14 residues. Trimming pared 1 base from V and 0 bases from J, leaving 5 bases between. In germline, CDR1 is SGHNT, CDR2 YYREEE (reference sequence). The DNA for the CDR3 is TGTGCCAGCAGCTTGCAGGGCTCCTACAATGAGCAGTTCTTC. It is translated as CASSLQGSYNEQFF.

The chain couples TRBV11-2 to TRBJ1-1; D uncertain. CDR1 is SGHAT and CDR2 is FQNNGV in the germline V gene. Trimming pared 1 base from V and 4 bases from J, leaving 7 bases between. This CDR3 spans 13 amino acids. The CDR3 region is CASSLARATEAFF. Written as DNA, the CDR3 is TGTGCCAGCAGCTTAGCTCGAGCCACTGAAGCTTTCTTT.

V gene TRBV5-1 combines with J gene TRBJ1-6; possible D gene TRBD1, 5 bases. The CDR3 has 14 amino acids. Germline CDR1 SGHRS, CDR2 YFSETQ. The germline V and J ends were trimmed by 1 base and 8 bases, with 10 bases remaining between them. CDR3 sequence (DNA): TGCGCCAGCAGCTTGTCGGGCAGGGATTCACCCCTCCACTTT. Amino acids: CASSLSGRDSPLHF.

Only one count was recorded for this clone. The chain combines TRBV7-2 with TRBJ1-2, with 9 bases fitting TRBD1. The germline CDR1 and CDR2 sequences are SGHTA and FQGNSA. J was trimmed by 7 bases and V by 5 bases; bases with no gene match: 11. There are 15 residues in the CDR3. CDR3 loop: CASSNTGQGLGGYTF. The CDR3 DNA is TGTGCCAGCAGCAACACGGGACAGGGCTTGGGTGGCTACACCTTC.

The DNA of the CDR3 is TGTGCCAGCAGCTTGCTCAGAAATAACTATGGCTACACCTTC. Translated, it gives CASSLLRNNYGYTF. The rearrangement links TRBV5-6 to TRBJ1-2; D is ambiguous. There are 14 residues in the CDR3. V dropped 1 base and J dropped 1 base, with 8 bases sitting between them. The V gene's germline CDR1 is SGHDT and CDR2 YYEEEE.

This clone turned up a few times. This chain links TRBV29-1 with TRBJ1-2, with TRBD1 matching over 9 bases. There are 10 residues in the CDR3. Germline V CDR1 and CDR2: SQVTM, ANQGSEA. V was pared by 6 bases and J by 14 bases, with 7 bases of the junction left unmatched. CDR3 in amino acids: CSVSQGAFTF. DNA of the CDR3: TGCAGCGTCTCACAGGGGGCTTTTACCTTC. The full variable domain, with the rest looked up from reference TRBV29-1 and TRBJ1-2, is SAVISQKPSRDICQRGTSLTIQCQVDSQVTMMFWYRQQPGQSLTLIATANQGSEATYESGFVIDKFPISRPNLTFSTLTVSNMSPEDSSIYLCSVSQGAFTFGSGTRLTVV.

The chain carries TRBV30 and TRBJ2-1, with TRBD2 matching 7 bases. The CDR3 runs 15 residues. Germline trimming cut 1 base from V and 2 bases from J; bases unmatched to any gene: 5. The germline gives CDR1 GTSNPN, CDR2 SVGIG (reference sequence). Here the CDR3 DNA reads TGTGCCTGGAGTGCCACGGGGGGACCCTACAATGAGCAGTTCTTC. This encodes CAWSATGGPYNEQFF.

This clone appeared once. The J gene is TRBJ2-7, the V gene TRBV10-3; D might be TRBD2 (6 bases). Germline-derived CDR1 and CDR2 are ENHRY and SYGVKD. The V and J ends lost 4 bases and 6 bases respectively, with 19 bases between them. CDR3 size: 15 residues. CDR3 DNA: TGTGCCATCAGTGGGTCCCTTTTAGCGGCGTTCGAGCAGTACTTC. This codes for CAISGSLLAAFEQYF.

The chain links TRBV7-2 to TRBJ2-1, with 8 bases aligning to TRBD2. The trim removed 3 bases at V and 6 bases at J, leaving 13 bases unmatched. Germline loops: CDR1 SGHTA, CDR2 FQGNSA. The length of the CDR3 is 17 residues. This CDR3 reads CASSFRNKSGGPNEQFF. The CDR3 nucleotides read TGTGCCAGCAGCTTCCGGAATAAGTCGGGGGGGCCCAATGAGCAGTTCTTC.

This chain connects TRBV5-1 to TRBJ2-7, with 7 bases matching TRBD1. CDR3 size: 14 residues. Germline values: CDR1 SGHRS, CDR2 YFSETQ. Unmatched junction bases numbered 6, after V lost 4 bases and J lost 2 bases. The CDR3 loop is CASSGTGEPYEQYF. CDR3 DNA sequence: TGCGCCAGCAGCGGAACAGGGGAGCCCTACGAGCAGTACTTC.

The CDR3 DNA reads TGTGCCAGTACCCTACTAGCGGGGGTAGGGGCCAACGTCCTGACTTTC. Amino acids: CASTLLAGVGANVLTF. The chain recombines TRBV19 with TRBJ2-6, with TRBD2 matching 11 bases. After removal of 7 bases from V and 4 bases from J, the junction contained 6 bases not matched to a gene. From germline, CDR1 is LNHDA and CDR2 SQIVND (reference sequence). This CDR3 is built from 16 residues.

This clone was counted a single time. The junction and the germline gene differ at one end; a read error may be behind it. This chain connects TRBV2 to TRBJ2-5; perhaps TRBD1 as D (5 bases). Germline-derived CDR1 and CDR2 are SNHLY and FYNNEI. The CDR3 sequence is 13 residues long. CDR3 amino acids: CTSTRQGKETQYF. The CDR3 DNA reads TGTACCAGCACTCGCCAGGGTAAAGAGACCCAGTACTTC.

The chain employs TRBV7-9 and TRBJ2-1; D remains ambiguous. Germline lookup yields CDR1 SEHNR and CDR2 FQNEAQ (reference sequence). This CDR3 has 17 residues. The V end lost 2 bases, the J end lost 5 bases, and 19 bases lay between the germline ends. The CDR3 reads CASSLSSSADLNNEQFF. The CDR3 DNA follows: TGTGCCAGCAGCTTAAGCTCCAGCGCGGATCTAAACAATGAGCAGTTCTTC.

This clone was recorded a few times. The genes are TRBV27 and TRBJ2-6; D is unclear. This CDR3 has 15 amino acids. V lost 4 bases to trimming and J lost 3 bases, with 10 bases between them. Germline V gene data show CDR1 as MNHEY and CDR2 as SMNVEV (reference sequence). CDR3 amino acids: CASSSLGGGANVLTF. The CDR3 nucleotides read TGTGCCAGCAGTTCCCTCGGTGGTGGGGCCAACGTCCTGACTTTC.

The rearrangement uses TRBV12-5 and TRBJ2-1; 13 bases fit TRBD2. CDR1 LGHNT and CDR2 FRNRAP come from the germline V gene. Trimming took 7 bases from V and 7 from J; bases not matched to a gene: 22. The CDR3 has 20 residues. The CDR3 reads CASVSHGLAGEPNLGNEQFF. In nucleotides, the CDR3 is TGTGCTAGTGTGTCCCACGGACTAGCGGGGGAACCGAATCTGGGGAATGAGCAGTTCTTC.

The gene calls are TRBV4-1 and TRBJ2-3; 10 positions agree with TRBD2. Germline CDR1 reads MGHRA; CDR2 reads YSYEKL. The CDR3 has 17 amino acids. Germline trimming cut 0 bases from V and 1 base from J; bases unmatched to any gene: 4. The CDR3 DNA reads TGCGCCAGCAGCCAAGAGAAAGGGACTAGCGGCACAGATACGCAGTATTTT. Translated, it gives CASSQEKGTSGTDTQYF.

This chain connects TRBV6-5 to TRBJ2-1; 11 positions match TRBD2. The CDR3 consists of 13 residues. Trimming cost V 11 bases and J 8 bases; bases outside gene matches: 8. Per germline, CDR1 MNHEY and CDR2 SVGAGI. CDR3: CAAIAGGLDEQFF. The CDR3 nucleotides read TGTGCCGCAATAGCGGGGGGGCTAGATGAGCAGTTCTTC.

The chain combines TRBV5-6 with TRBJ1-1; D is perhaps TRBD1 (5 bases). CDR3 length: 18 amino acids. Germline values: CDR1 SGHDT, CDR2 YYEEEE. V was pared by 6 bases and J by 3 bases, with 27 bases between. In nucleotides, the CDR3 is TGTGCCAGCACCATCGTTTGGGGGGATAGGGTGAAGGACACTGAAGCTTTCTTT. This translates into CASTIVWGDRVKDTEAFF.

V usage is TRBV19 and J usage is TRBJ1-6; 7 bases fit TRBD1. Germline V CDR1 and CDR2: LNHDA, SQIVND (reference sequence). V lost 5 bases and J lost 6; bases outside the gene matches: 7. This CDR3 has 15 amino acids. The CDR3 DNA is TGTGCCAGTAGTGCCGAAACAGGGGTTAATTCACCCCTCCACTTT. Translation: CASSAETGVNSPLHF. The variable domain in full, completed from reference TRBV19 and TRBJ1-6, reads DGGITQSPKYLFRKEGQNVTLSCEQNLNHDAMYWYRQDPGQGLRLIYYSQIVNDFQKGDIAEGYSVSREKKESFPLTVTSAQKNPTAFYLCASSAETGVNSPLHFGNGTRLTVT.

The CDR3 region is CASSRRTSELTGELFF. For the CDR3, the DNA is TGTGCCAGCAGCCGGAGGACTAGCGAGCTTACCGGGGAGCTGTTTTTT. V and J are TRBV7-2 and TRBJ2-2, with 9 positions matching TRBD2. The length of the CDR3 is 16 residues. V trimming: 5 bases; J trimming: 5 bases; junction bases outside the gene matches: 9. The germline gives CDR1 SGHTA, CDR2 FQGNSA. Drawing the rest from reference TRBV7-2 and TRBJ2-2, the complete variable domain is GAGVSQSPSNKVTEKGKDVELRCDPISGHTALYWYRQSLGQGLEFLIYFQGNSAPDKSGLPSDRFSAERTGGSVSTLTIQRTQQEDSAVYLCASSRRTSELTGELFFGEGSRLTVL.

This sequence joins TRBV7-9 and TRBJ2-7; a possible D gene is TRBD1 (6 bases). The CDR3 has 11 residues. V was shortened by 4 bases and J by 6 bases, with 7 bases between the two germline ends. Per the germline V gene, CDR1 is SEHNR and CDR2 is FQNEAQ (reference sequence). DNA of the CDR3: TGTGCCAGCAGCTCACAGGGCGAGCAGTACTTC. Translating it yields CASSSQGEQYF.

This rearrangement joins TRBV5-1 to TRBJ2-1; the match to TRBD2 covers 9 bases. V trimming: 0 bases; J trimming: 3 bases; junction bases outside the gene matches: 10. Germline CDR1 and CDR2: SGHRS and YFSETQ. The CDR3 runs to 18 residues. The CDR3 nucleotides are TGCGCCAGCAGCTTGGTACCCCGGGGAGCGGGGGGCTACAATGAGCAGTTCTTC. It encodes CASSLVPRGAGGYNEQFF.

The chain combines TRBV10-3 with TRBJ2-1; D possibly corresponds to TRBD2 (6 bases). CDR1 is ENHRY, CDR2 SYGVKD, per germline. CDR3 length: 13 amino acids. Trimming left V 8 bases short and J 4 bases short, with 12 bases between. CDR3: CAIGRDLYNEQFF. The CDR3 nucleotides are TGTGCCATCGGCCGGGACTTATACAATGAGCAGTTCTTC.